A single sample gave rise to the 30 T cell receptor beta chains below, sequenced in a study of blood T cell repertoires in COVID-19. The method was immunoSEQ multiplex PCR; TCRdb's version includes in-frame clones alone and lacks a portion of them. The sample includes 60,000 to 70,000 clones, 84% of them seen just once. Material: peripheral blood. All receptors come from a man aged 50-60 years with active COVID-19.

The chain links TRBV12-2 to TRBJ2-7; the table's D call, TRBD1, has no DNA check behind it. TRBV12-2 is a listed pseudogene. The CDR3 loop spans 14 amino acids. CDR3: CASYQPQGSYEQYF. For the CDR3, the DNA is TGTGCAAGCTACCAGCCACAGGGTAGCTACGAGCAGTACTTC.

J is TRBJ1-2 and V is TRBV7-9; weak D call: TRBD1 (6 bases). The CDR3 has 18 amino acids. Germline loops: CDR1 SEHNR, CDR2 FQNEAQ (reference sequence). Trimming removed 5 bases from V and 5 bases from J, with 27 bases in between. The CDR3 coding sequence is TGTGCCAGCAGCGGGGGGGGCAGCGATGTTCCCCCCCTTTATGGCTACACCTTC. It yields the protein CASSGGGSDVPPLYGYTF.

This rearrangement joins TRBV18 to TRBJ2-7; 7 bases are shared with TRBD2. Trimming cost V 3 bases and J 2 bases; bases outside gene matches: 7. Germline V CDR1 and CDR2: KGHSH, LQKENI. This CDR3 contains 15 residues. CDR3 amino acids: CASSPQSSGAYEQYF. As DNA, the CDR3 is TGTGCCAGCTCACCTCAATCTAGCGGAGCCTACGAGCAGTACTTC. Complete variable domain (other parts from reference TRBV18 and TRBJ2-7): NAGVMQNPRHLVRRRGQEARLRCSPMKGHSHVYWYRQLPEEGLKFMVYLQKENIIDESGMPKERFSAEFPKEGPSILRIQQVVRGDSAAYFCASSPQSSGAYEQYFGPGTRLTVT.

This chain connects TRBV2 to TRBJ1-1; D not certain. V lost 7 bases, J lost 5 bases, and 11 bases lay in between. The CDR3 spans 12 residues. CDR1 SNHLY and CDR2 FYNNEI come from the germline V gene. CDR3 bases: TGTGCCAGCAACCTAGGAGGGACTGAAGCTTTCTTT. Amino acids: CASNLGGTEAFF.

V is TRBV18 and J is TRBJ1-1; D gene ambiguous. The CDR3 has 15 amino acids. From germline, CDR1 is KGHSH and CDR2 LQKENI. Trimming stripped 2 bases from V and 1 base from J, with 11 bases between. Here the CDR3 DNA reads TGTGCCAGCTCACCAGCCAGGACTCCGAACACTGAAGCTTTCTTT. This sequence encodes CASSPARTPNTEAFF.

The chain is built from TRBV12-3 or TRBV12-4 and TRBJ2-7; 10 bases are shared with TRBD1. This CDR3 is 13 amino acids long. The ends lost 8 bases at V and 2 bases at J; junction bases unmatched: 3. The CDR3 here is CASGTGAAYEQYF. The CDR3 DNA follows: TGTGCCAGCGGGACAGGGGCTGCCTACGAGCAGTACTTC.

This chain connects TRBV23-1 to TRBJ2-2; no clear D. TRBV23-1 counts as an open reading frame of uncertain function. The CDR3 has 14 residues. V was shortened by 3 bases and J by 6 bases, with 11 bases between the two germline ends. CDR3 DNA: TGCGCCAGCAGTCATTTAGTTCTGTCCGGGGAGCTGTTTTTT. Residues: CASSHLVLSGELFF.

The gene calls are TRBV29-1 and TRBJ1-1; a possible D gene is TRBD1 (6 bases). The CDR3 is 16 amino acids. The V end lost 7 bases, the J end lost 3 bases, and 24 bases lay between the germline ends. In germline, CDR1 is SQVTM, CDR2 ANQGSEA. CDR3 bases: TGCAGCGCCGGTGGGGGCAGGGTACATAAGTACACTGAAGCTTTCTTT. This encodes CSAGGGRVHKYTEAFF.

The chain couples TRBV7-9 to TRBJ2-7; the D gene is possibly TRBD1 (5 bases). CDR1 is SEHNR and CDR2 is FQNEAQ in the germline V gene (reference sequence). Trimming shortened V by 5 bases and J by 7 bases, and 15 bases separated the two germline ends. The length of the CDR3 is 13 residues. The CDR3 coding sequence is TGTGCCAGCAGCCCCAGGGATTCGTGGGAGCAGTACTTC. This encodes CASSPRDSWEQYF.

The chain joins TRBV19 to TRBJ1-2; tentatively, D is TRBD1 (6 bases). The CDR3 loop spans 15 amino acids. Between the trimmed V and J ends, which lost 2 bases and 4 bases, there was a span of 14 bases. The germline V gene has CDR1 LNHDA and CDR2 SQIVND (reference sequence). The CDR3 region is CASSISRGGRYGYTF. The DNA of the CDR3 is TGTGCCAGTAGTATATCCCGGGGGGGCCGCTATGGCTACACCTTC.

The rearrangement links TRBV27 to TRBJ1-2, with 7 bases aligning to TRBD1. The germline CDR1 and CDR2 sequences are MNHEY and SMNVEV (reference sequence). This CDR3 contains 15 residues. Trimming cost V 2 bases and J 5 bases; bases outside gene matches: 8. CDR3: CASSLVAGQMYGYTF. CDR3 DNA sequence: TGTGCCAGCAGTTTAGTTGCGGGACAGATGTATGGCTACACCTTC.

The chain joins TRBV2 to TRBJ2-1; the match to TRBD2 covers 10 bases. CDR1 is SNHLY and CDR2 is FYNNEI in the germline V gene. The CDR3 loop spans 14 amino acids. Trimming took 1 base from V and 8 from J; bases not matched to a gene: 2. Here the CDR3 reads CASSEVLAGDEQFF. DNA of the CDR3: TGTGCCAGCAGTGAAGTCCTAGCGGGAGATGAGCAGTTCTTC.

The J gene is TRBJ1-6, the V gene TRBV14, with a weak D call TRBD1 (6 bases). From germline, CDR1 is SGHDN and CDR2 FVKESK. This CDR3 comprises 14 residues. Trimming left V 3 bases short and J 9 bases short, with 12 bases between. The CDR3 DNA follows: TGTGCCAGCAGCCAGTTCAGGGGTGGTTCACCCCTCCACTTT. Translation: CASSQFRGGSPLHF.

This clone was seen more than once but under ten times. This rearrangement joins TRBV4-2 to TRBJ1-6; possibly TRBD1 for D (6 bases). The CDR3 runs to 15 residues. The germline V gene encodes CDR1 LGHNA and CDR2 YNFKEQ. The germline V and J ends were trimmed by 0 bases and 5 bases, with 8 bases remaining between them. In DNA, the CDR3 is TGTGCCAGCAGCCAAGAATACAGGGATAATTCACCCCTCCACTTT. Amino acid sequence: CASSQEYRDNSPLHF.

The CDR3 DNA follows: TGTGCCAGCAGACCCACTAGCGGGCACACAGATACGCAGTATTTT. Translating it yields CASRPTSGHTDTQYF. This chain joins TRBV2 and TRBJ2-3; TRBD2 agrees at 9 bases. V trimming: 6 bases; J trimming: 2 bases; junction bases outside the gene matches: 6. The germline V gene has CDR1 SNHLY and CDR2 FYNNEI. This CDR3 has 15 amino acids.

The genes are TRBV27 and TRBJ1-1, with unresolved D. The CDR3 totals 13 residues. Germline CDR1 MNHEY, CDR2 SMNVEV (reference sequence). V was cut by 2 bases and J by 1 base, with 5 bases left in between. The CDR3 DNA follows: TGTGCCAGCAGTTTAGCAGGGAACACTGAAGCTTTCTTT. Amino acids: CASSLAGNTEAFF.

This chain links TRBV30 with TRBJ2-2; 8 bases are shared with TRBD2. The CDR3 sequence is 15 residues long. The V gene's germline CDR1 is GTSNPN and CDR2 SVGIG (reference sequence). V shed 0 bases, J shed 4 bases, and the junction held 4 bases outside the gene matches. CDR3 coding DNA: TGTGCCTGGAGTGTAATAGCGGGGACCACCGGGGAGCTGTTTTTT. Translated, it gives CAWSVIAGTTGELFF. The full variable domain, completed using reference TRBV30 and TRBJ2-2, is SQTIHQWPATLVQPVGSPLSLECTVEGTSNPNLYWYRQAAGRGLQLLFYSVGIGQISSEVPQNLSASRPQDRQFILSSKKLLLSDSGFYLCAWSVIAGTTGELFFGEGSRLTVL.

The chain employs TRBV7-2 and TRBJ2-1; 9 bases agree with TRBD1. With V trimmed by 5 bases and J by 3 bases, 5 bases remained unmatched. Germline CDR1 and CDR2: SGHTA and FQGNSA. The CDR3 sequence is 15 residues long. The CDR3: CASSLQGANYNEQFF. In DNA, the CDR3 is TGTGCCAGCAGCCTACAGGGGGCTAACTACAATGAGCAGTTCTTC.

V gene TRBV7-6 combines with J gene TRBJ1-1, with D hard to call. This CDR3 region has 16 residues. Germline V gives CDR1 SGHVS, CDR2 FNYEAQ. The V end lost 5 bases, the J end lost 0 bases, and 16 bases lay between the germline ends. The CDR3 here is CASSPGSGRVNTEAFF. CDR3 coding DNA: TGTGCCAGCAGCCCCGGGAGTGGAAGGGTGAACACTGAAGCTTTCTTT.

The chain uses TRBV28 and TRBJ2-1, with a weak D call TRBD1 (5 bases). V was clipped by 5 bases and J by 1 base, with 9 bases between them. The CDR3 has 14 residues. CDR1 is MDHEN, CDR2 SYDVKM, per germline. CDR3 coding DNA: TGTGCCAGCAGTGCAGGGTTATCCTACAATGAGCAGTTCTTC. Protein: CASSAGLSYNEQFF.

This chain links TRBV11-3 with TRBJ2-7; D not resolved. Germline lookup yields CDR1 SGHNT and CDR2 YENEEA. V lost 4 bases and J 0 bases, leaving 7 bases between the germline ends. This CDR3 region has 13 residues. The CDR3 DNA reads TGTGCCAGCAGCTCTAGAGACTCCTACGAGCAGTACTTC. This translates into CASSSRDSYEQYF.

The chain couples TRBV11-2 to TRBJ2-7; no clear D. V dropped 1 base and J dropped 6 bases, with 7 bases sitting between them. The CDR3 runs to 12 residues. Germline CDR1 reads SGHAT; CDR2 reads FQNNGV. The CDR3 reads CASSLVQFEQYF. In nucleotides, the CDR3 is TGTGCCAGCAGCTTAGTCCAATTCGAGCAGTACTTC.

This clone occurred once. The chain couples TRBV7-9 to TRBJ2-4; 9 nucleotides line up with TRBD1. The CDR3 totals 19 residues. CDR1 and CDR2 from the germline V gene are SEHNR and FQNEAQ (reference sequence). J was trimmed by 2 bases and V by 2 bases; bases with no gene match: 13. CDR3 sequence reads: CASSLLGQGMFLTKNIQYF. The CDR3 bases are TGTGCCAGCAGCTTACTTGGACAGGGGATGTTCTTAACCAAAAACATTCAGTACTTC.

The rearrangement links TRBV18 to TRBJ2-7; 8 bases line up with TRBD1. CDR3 size: 13 residues. Germline V gene data show CDR1 as KGHSH and CDR2 as LQKENI. V trimming: 3 bases; J trimming: 9 bases; junction bases outside the gene matches: 7. The CDR3 protein is CASSPLDRGGQYF. The CDR3 coding sequence is TGTGCCAGCTCACCCCTAGACAGGGGAGGGCAGTACTTC. Full variable domain (outside the CDR3, taken from reference TRBV18 and TRBJ2-7): NAGVMQNPRHLVRRRGQEARLRCSPMKGHSHVYWYRQLPEEGLKFMVYLQKENIIDESGMPKERFSAEFPKEGPSILRIQQVVRGDSAAYFCASSPLDRGGQYFGPGTRLTVT.

The chain employs TRBV4-1 and TRBJ1-4; D is perhaps TRBD1 (5 bases). The CDR3 runs 19 residues. Germline-derived CDR1 and CDR2 are MGHRA and YSYEKL. The V end was cut by 3 bases, the J end by 5 bases, with 25 bases between. CDR3 sequence: CASSQGWEITGYENEKLFF. CDR3 DNA sequence: TGCGCCAGCAGCCAGGGATGGGAAATCACAGGCTACGAGAATGAAAAACTGTTTTTT.

The chain uses TRBV7-9 and TRBJ1-4; maybe TRBD1 (5 bases). Germline V CDR1 and CDR2: SEHNR, FQNEAQ (reference sequence). The CDR3 has 15 amino acids. V lost 5 bases and J 3 bases, leaving 13 bases between the germline ends. For the CDR3, the DNA is TGTGCCAGCAGCCCCGGCCGACAGCCTAATGAAAAACTGTTTTTT. It yields the protein CASSPGRQPNEKLFF.

This clone was observed once. The chain joins TRBV19 to TRBJ1-5; TRBD1 agrees at 12 bases. Trimming cost V 5 bases and J 7 bases; bases outside gene matches: 9. Germline V gene data show CDR1 as LNHDA and CDR2 as SQIVND (reference sequence). This CDR3 spans 16 amino acids. CDR3 in amino acids: CASSRTGTGGGQPQHF. CDR3 sequence (DNA): TGTGCCAGTAGTCGAACCGGGACAGGGGGCGGACAGCCCCAGCATTTT.

This chain joins TRBV7-2 and TRBJ2-5, with D perhaps TRBD2 (7 bases). Germline CDR1 and CDR2: SGHTA and FQGNSA. V shed 1 base and J shed 1 base, with 13 bases lying between them. The CDR3 consists of 16 residues. The CDR3 bases are TGTGCCAGCAGCTTAGAAAGGGGGGGCAGCCAAGAGACCCAGTACTTC. As protein: CASSLERGGSQETQYF.

This chain connects TRBV18 to TRBJ2-3; 8 nucleotides line up with TRBD2. Germline values: CDR1 KGHSH, CDR2 LQKENI. After removal of 3 bases from V and 6 bases from J, the junction contained 14 bases not matched to a gene. The CDR3 is 17 amino acids. The CDR3 sequence: CASSPRRTAGDSDTQYF. The DNA for the CDR3 is TGTGCCAGCTCACCCCGTAGGACAGCGGGAGATTCGGATACGCAGTATTTT.

J is TRBJ2-2 and V is TRBV9; TRBD2 might be the D (5 bases). This CDR3 spans 16 amino acids. Trimming left V 3 bases short and J 2 bases short, with 14 bases between. CDR1 SGDLS and CDR2 YYNGEE come from the germline V gene. The CDR3 DNA reads as TGTGCCAGCAGCGAGCCCCGAGGGCTTAACACCGGGGAGCTGTTTTTT. It specifies CASSEPRGLNTGELFF.